These 20 T cell receptor beta chains originate from one sample sequenced in a study of blood T cell repertoires in COVID-19. Sequencing used immunoSEQ multiplex PCR; TCRdb keeps in-frame clones, though not all of them. This table has about 370,000 clones, 75% to 90% appearing once. Source material: PBMCs or T cells enriched from blood (not recorded which). Receptors originate from a man younger than 30 who had recovered from COVID-19.

The rearrangement links TRBV9 to TRBJ2-1, with a possible D match to TRBD1 (6 bases). CDR1 SGDLS and CDR2 YYNGEE come from the germline V gene. V was pared by 4 bases and J by 5 bases, with 13 bases between. The CDR3 contains 14 residues. The CDR3 loop is CASSNRDTNNEQFF. CDR3 DNA sequence: TGTGCCAGCAGCAACCGGGACACCAACAATGAGCAGTTCTTC.

The gene calls are TRBV6-4 and TRBJ2-6, with D perhaps TRBD1 (5 bases). Per the germline V gene, CDR1 is MRHNA and CDR2 is SNTAGT. The CDR3 is made up of 15 amino acids. Trimming removed 11 bases from V and 1 base from J, with 15 bases in between. Here the CDR3 reads CAQGRRESGANVLTF. The CDR3, as DNA: TGTGCCCAGGGAAGGAGAGAATCTGGGGCCAACGTCCTGACTTTC.

V gene TRBV5-6 combines with J gene TRBJ2-7, with D tentatively TRBD1 (6 bases). CDR3 length equals 12 residues. In germline, CDR1 is SGHDT, CDR2 YYEEEE. Between the trimmed V and J ends, which lost 4 bases and 7 bases, there was a span of 12 bases. The DNA for the CDR3 is TGTGCCAGCAGCCCAGGGGTCGGGGAGCAGTACTTC. Translated: CASSPGVGEQYF.

This chain joins TRBV18 and TRBJ1-1; the D gene is possibly TRBD1 (5 bases). This CDR3 contains 13 residues. The V and J ends lost 6 bases and 2 bases respectively, with 10 bases between them. Looked up from germline, CDR1 is KGHSH and CDR2 is LQKENI. The CDR3 spells CASSAGPNTEAFF. In nucleotides, the CDR3 is TGTGCCAGCTCGGCGGGGCCAAACACTGAAGCTTTCTTT. The full variable domain, completed using reference TRBV18 and TRBJ1-1, is NAGVMQNPRHLVRRRGQEARLRCSPMKGHSHVYWYRQLPEEGLKFMVYLQKENIIDESGMPKERFSAEFPKEGPSILRIQQVVRGDSAAYFCASSAGPNTEAFFGQGTRLTVV.

J is TRBJ2-5 and V is TRBV11-1, with TRBD1 matching over 7 bases. V shed 6 bases, J shed 5 bases, and the junction held 9 bases outside the gene matches. Germline CDR1 is SGHAT and CDR2 is FQDESV (reference sequence). This CDR3 comprises 14 residues. The CDR3 here is CASRPGQVAETQYF. CDR3 sequence (DNA): TGTGCCAGCAGACCCGGACAGGTTGCGGAGACCCAGTACTTC.

The V gene is TRBV3-1 (or the pseudogene TRBV3-2), the J gene TRBJ2-2; D unresolved. CDR1 is LGHDT and CDR2 is YNNKEL in the germline V gene (reference sequence). V lost 6 bases and J lost 7, with 12 bases in between. The CDR3 covers 13 residues. The CDR3 sequence is CASSRTVGGELFF. CDR3 bases: TGTGCCAGCAGTCGCACAGTGGGCGGGGAGCTGTTTTTT.

The V gene is TRBV12-3 or TRBV12-4, the J gene TRBJ1-5; D possibly corresponds to TRBD1 (6 bases). The V end was cut by 6 bases, the J end by 5 bases, with 11 bases between. This CDR3 has 13 amino acids. The CDR3 region is CASSSDSYQPQHF. For the CDR3, the DNA is TGTGCCAGCAGCTCGGACAGCTATCAGCCCCAGCATTTT.

The genes are TRBV4-1 and TRBJ2-3, with TRBD2 identical over 7 bases. The CDR3 has 15 residues. V was pared by 4 bases and J by 4 bases, with 8 bases of the junction left unmatched. CDR1 is MGHRA and CDR2 is YSYEKL in the germline V gene. The CDR3 spells CASSPGEGPPDTQYF. In DNA, the CDR3 is TGCGCCAGCAGCCCCGGGGAGGGCCCGCCAGATACGCAGTATTTT.

V gene TRBV9 combines with J gene TRBJ1-4; possible D gene TRBD1, 6 bases. V lost 3 bases to trimming and J lost 5 bases, with 11 bases between them. Germline assignment: CDR1 SGDLS and CDR2 YYNGEE. This CDR3 has 14 residues. The CDR3 sequence is CASSAEGGNEKLFF. The CDR3 region has the DNA TGTGCCAGCAGCGCCGAGGGGGGGAATGAAAAACTGTTTTTT.

The chain couples TRBV27 to TRBJ1-4; D is possibly TRBD1 (5 bases). The CDR3 contains 14 residues. V gave up 6 bases and J gave up 4 bases, with 12 bases separating them. Germline values: CDR1 MNHEY, CDR2 SMNVEV (reference sequence). The CDR3: CASRRTLGNEKLFF. The CDR3 DNA reads as TGTGCCAGCAGACGGACACTCGGTAATGAAAAACTGTTTTTT.

This chain uses TRBV5-1 with TRBJ2-1; 9 nucleotides agree with TRBD1. Germline V lookup: CDR1 SGHRS, CDR2 YFSETQ. The CDR3 runs to 16 residues. Trimming cost V 3 bases and J 9 bases; bases outside gene matches: 13. CDR3 amino acids: CASSSPGTGKLVEQFF. The CDR3 coding sequence is TGCGCCAGCAGCTCCCCCGGGACAGGGAAATTGGTTGAGCAGTTCTTC.

This chain links TRBV9 with TRBJ1-5, with a possible D match to TRBD1 (6 bases). CDR1 and CDR2 (germline): SGDLS, YYNGEE. Trimming removed 2 bases at V and 4 bases at J, with 10 bases between. This CDR3 region has 14 residues. The DNA for the CDR3 is TGTGCCAGCAGCGTCTACAGGGAGAATCAGCCCCAGCATTTT. Translated: CASSVYRENQPQHF.

The chain employs TRBV29-1 and TRBJ2-7, with TRBD2 matching over 12 bases. The germline CDR1 and CDR2 sequences are SQVTM and ANQGSEA. The length of the CDR3 is 14 residues. The junction had 1 base not matched to a gene; V was cut back by 1 base and J by 3 bases. Here the CDR3 DNA reads TGCAGCGTTGAAGGACTAGCGGGAGACTACGAGCAGTACTTC. Its translation: CSVEGLAGDYEQYF.

This chain's CDR3 is CASRETGSEQFF. CDR3 bases: TGTGCCAGCAGGGAGACAGGGTCTGAGCAGTTCTTC. This chain uses TRBV6-5 with TRBJ2-1; TRBD1 aligns across 7 bases. Looked up from germline, CDR1 is MNHEY and CDR2 is SVGAGI. The CDR3 has 12 amino acids. V shed 6 bases and J 9 bases; nucleotides not matched to a gene: 5.

The chain joins TRBV10-1 to TRBJ1-6; no definite D call. The germline V gene has CDR1 WNHNN and CDR2 SYGVQD (reference sequence). The CDR3 contains 14 residues. V was trimmed by 3 bases and J by 10 bases, leaving 13 bases between them. The chain's CDR3 is CASSEGGSQSPLHF. CDR3 nucleotides: TGCGCCAGCAGTGAAGGAGGTTCTCAATCACCCCTCCACTTT.

The gene calls are TRBV6-1 and TRBJ2-4; tentative D call: TRBD2 (6 bases). Trimming shortened V by 3 bases and J by 0 bases, and 12 bases separated the two germline ends. The CDR3 is made up of 16 amino acids. Germline CDR1 reads MNHNS; CDR2 reads SASEGT. CDR3 sequence (DNA): TGTGCCAGCAGTGAGGTTGGCGGGGCAGCCAAAAACATTCAGTACTTC. It encodes CASSEVGGAAKNIQYF.

The chain has TRBV7-9 and TRBJ1-1; D might be TRBD1 (6 bases). Trimming removed 5 bases from V and 4 bases from J, with 8 bases in between. Germline CDR1 reads SEHNR; CDR2 reads FQNEAQ (reference sequence). The CDR3 is 12 amino acids. Here the CDR3 DNA reads TGTGCCAGCAGCGGGGGCGGCACTGAAGCTTTCTTT. Translating gives CASSGGGTEAFF.

This chain links TRBV6-1 with TRBJ2-5, with 8 bases matching TRBD2. The ends lost 1 base at V and 5 bases at J; junction bases unmatched: 9. This CDR3 has 16 residues. The V gene's germline CDR1 is MNHNS and CDR2 SASEGT. CDR3 protein: CASSEVASGRVETQYF. The DNA of the CDR3 is TGTGCCAGCAGTGAAGTTGCCAGCGGGAGAGTGGAGACCCAGTACTTC.

V is TRBV19 and J is TRBJ1-5; D gene unclear. The germline V gene encodes CDR1 LNHDA and CDR2 SQIVND (reference sequence). The length of the CDR3 is 13 residues. Trimming took off 3 bases at V and 2 bases at J, with 5 bases between the two ends. The DNA for the CDR3 is TGTGCCAGTAGTATTACTGGCAATCAGCCCCAGCATTTT. The encoded protein is CASSITGNQPQHF.

The V and J genes are TRBV7-2 and TRBJ1-2; D remains ambiguous. Deletions cut 1 base from V and 2 bases from J, with 5 bases between. The CDR3 loop spans 13 amino acids. The germline V gene has CDR1 SGHTA and CDR2 FQGNSA. The CDR3, as DNA: TGTGCCAGCAGCTTAGACGGGAACTATGGCTACACCTTC. Protein product: CASSLDGNYGYTF. The variable domain in full, completed from reference TRBV7-2 and TRBJ1-2, reads GAGVSQSPSNKVTEKGKDVELRCDPISGHTALYWYRQSLGQGLEFLIYFQGNSAPDKSGLPSDRFSAERTGGSVSTLTIQRTQQEDSAVYLCASSLDGNYGYTFGSGTRLTVV.